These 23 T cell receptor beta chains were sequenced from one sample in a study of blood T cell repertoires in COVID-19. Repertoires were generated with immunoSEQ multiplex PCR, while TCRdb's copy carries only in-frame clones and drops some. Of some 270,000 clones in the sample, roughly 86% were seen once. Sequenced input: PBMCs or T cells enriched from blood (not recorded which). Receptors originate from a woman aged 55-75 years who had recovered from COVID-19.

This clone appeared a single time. DNA for the CDR3: TGTGCCAGCAGCCCACTAGCGGGGGGGGAGACCCAGTACTTC. Its translation is CASSPLAGGETQYF. The chain has TRBV3-1 (or the pseudogene TRBV3-2) and TRBJ2-5; 13 bases are shared with TRBD2. J gave up 5 bases and V 4 bases, and 1 base lay outside the gene matches. This CDR3 is built from 14 residues. Germline V lookup: CDR1 LGHDT, CDR2 YNNKEL (reference sequence).

The CDR3 region has the DNA TGTGCCAGCTCACCTCCTGCGGCGACGGAGACCCAGTACTTC. This translates into CASSPPAATETQYF. V and J are TRBV18 and TRBJ2-5; D call uncertain. This CDR3 is built from 14 residues. V shed 3 bases and J shed 5 bases, with 13 bases lying between them. Germline lookup yields CDR1 KGHSH and CDR2 LQKENI.

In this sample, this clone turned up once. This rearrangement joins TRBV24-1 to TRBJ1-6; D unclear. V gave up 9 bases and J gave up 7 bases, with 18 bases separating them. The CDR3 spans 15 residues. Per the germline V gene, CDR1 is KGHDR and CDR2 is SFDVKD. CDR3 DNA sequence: TGTGCCACCGGCTCAGAGGAAACCTGGAATTCACCCCTCCACTTT. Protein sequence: CATGSEETWNSPLHF.

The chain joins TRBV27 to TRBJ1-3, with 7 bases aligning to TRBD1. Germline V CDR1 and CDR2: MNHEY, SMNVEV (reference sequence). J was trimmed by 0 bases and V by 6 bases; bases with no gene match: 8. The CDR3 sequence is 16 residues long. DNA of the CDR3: TGTGCCAGCAGCCGGGACAGTACCAACTCTGGAAACACCATATATTTT. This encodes CASSRDSTNSGNTIYF.

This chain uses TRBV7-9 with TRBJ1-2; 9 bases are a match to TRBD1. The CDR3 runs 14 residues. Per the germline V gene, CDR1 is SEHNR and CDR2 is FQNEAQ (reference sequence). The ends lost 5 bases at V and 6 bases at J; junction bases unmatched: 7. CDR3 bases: TGTGCCAGCAGCCCCTGGACAGGGGAGGATGGCTACACCTTC. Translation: CASSPWTGEDGYTF.

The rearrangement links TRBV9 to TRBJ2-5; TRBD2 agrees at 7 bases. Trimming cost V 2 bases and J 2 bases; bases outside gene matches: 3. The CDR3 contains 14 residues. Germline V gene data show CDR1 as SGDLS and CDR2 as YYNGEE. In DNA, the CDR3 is TGTGCCAGCAGCGTGCGGGGAGGGCAAGAGACCCAGTACTTC. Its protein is CASSVRGGQETQYF.

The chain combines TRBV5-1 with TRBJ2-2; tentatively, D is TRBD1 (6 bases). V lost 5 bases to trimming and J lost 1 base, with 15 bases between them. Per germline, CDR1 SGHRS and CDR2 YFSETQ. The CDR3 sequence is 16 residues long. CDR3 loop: CASRRSTDRNTGELFF. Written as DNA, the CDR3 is TGCGCCAGCAGGAGATCAACGGACAGGAACACCGGGGAGCTGTTTTTT.

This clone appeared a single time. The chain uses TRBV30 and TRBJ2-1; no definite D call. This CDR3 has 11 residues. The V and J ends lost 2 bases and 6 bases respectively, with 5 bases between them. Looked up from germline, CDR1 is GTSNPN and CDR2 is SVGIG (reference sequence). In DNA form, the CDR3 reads TGTGCCTGGAGTCCCCTCAATGAGCAGTTCTTC. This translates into CAWSPLNEQFF.

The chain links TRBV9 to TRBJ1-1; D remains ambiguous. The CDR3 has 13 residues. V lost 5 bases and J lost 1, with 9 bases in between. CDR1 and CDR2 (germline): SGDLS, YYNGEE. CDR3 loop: CASSTLGNTEAFF. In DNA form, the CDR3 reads TGTGCCAGCAGTACCCTCGGGAACACTGAAGCTTTCTTT.

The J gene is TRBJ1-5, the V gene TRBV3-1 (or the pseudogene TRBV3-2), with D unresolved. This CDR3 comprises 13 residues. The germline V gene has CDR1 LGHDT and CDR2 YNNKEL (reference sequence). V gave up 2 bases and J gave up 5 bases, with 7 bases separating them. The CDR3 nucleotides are TGTGCCAGCAGCCAACAGGTCGATCAGCCCCAGCATTTT. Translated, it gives CASSQQVDQPQHF.

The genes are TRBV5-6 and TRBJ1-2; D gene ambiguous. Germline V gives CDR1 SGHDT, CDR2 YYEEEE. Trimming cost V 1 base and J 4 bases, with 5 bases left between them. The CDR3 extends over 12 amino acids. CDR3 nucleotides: TGTGCCAGCAGCTTGAGCACCTATGGCTACACCTTC. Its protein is CASSLSTYGYTF.

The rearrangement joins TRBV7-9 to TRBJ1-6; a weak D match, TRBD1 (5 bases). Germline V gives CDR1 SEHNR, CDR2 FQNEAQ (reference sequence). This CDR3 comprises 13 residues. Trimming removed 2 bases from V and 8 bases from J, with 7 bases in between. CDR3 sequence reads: CASSLQGDSPLHF. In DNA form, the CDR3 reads TGTGCCAGCAGCTTACAGGGTGATTCACCCCTCCACTTT.

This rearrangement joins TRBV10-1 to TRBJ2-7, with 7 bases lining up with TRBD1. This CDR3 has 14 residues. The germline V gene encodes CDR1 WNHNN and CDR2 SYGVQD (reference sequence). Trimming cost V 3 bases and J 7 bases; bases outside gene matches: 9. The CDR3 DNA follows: TGCGCCAGCAGTGACGGACAGGAAAGGGGGGAGCAGTACTTC. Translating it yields CASSDGQERGEQYF.

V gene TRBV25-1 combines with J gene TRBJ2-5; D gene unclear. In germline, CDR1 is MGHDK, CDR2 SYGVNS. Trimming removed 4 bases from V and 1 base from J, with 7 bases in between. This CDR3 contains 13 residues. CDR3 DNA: TGTGCCAGCAGTGGACTCTCCCAAGAGACCCAGTACTTC. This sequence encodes CASSGLSQETQYF.

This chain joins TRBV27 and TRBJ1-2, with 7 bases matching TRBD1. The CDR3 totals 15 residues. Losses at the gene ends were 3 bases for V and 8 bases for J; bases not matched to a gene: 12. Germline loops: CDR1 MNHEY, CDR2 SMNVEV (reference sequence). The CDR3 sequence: CASSFRQGVRGGYTF. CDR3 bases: TGTGCCAGCAGTTTCAGACAGGGAGTGCGAGGGGGCTACACCTTC.

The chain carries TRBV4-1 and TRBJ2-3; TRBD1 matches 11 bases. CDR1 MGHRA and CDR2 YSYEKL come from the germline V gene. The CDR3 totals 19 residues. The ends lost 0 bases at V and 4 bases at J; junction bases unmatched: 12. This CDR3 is CASSQDSHSDRGLPDTQYF. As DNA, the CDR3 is TGCGCCAGCAGCCAAGATAGTCATTCGGACAGGGGGCTGCCAGATACGCAGTATTTT.

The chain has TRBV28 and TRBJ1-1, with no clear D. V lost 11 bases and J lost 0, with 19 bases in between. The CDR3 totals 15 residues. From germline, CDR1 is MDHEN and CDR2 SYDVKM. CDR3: CAGSTSSQLNTEAFF. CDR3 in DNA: TGTGCCGGGAGCACGTCCTCACAGTTGAACACTGAAGCTTTCTTT.

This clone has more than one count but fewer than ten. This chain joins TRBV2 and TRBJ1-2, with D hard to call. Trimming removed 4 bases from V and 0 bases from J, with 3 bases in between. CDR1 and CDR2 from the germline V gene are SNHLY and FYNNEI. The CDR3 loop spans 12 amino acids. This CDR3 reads CASSAANYGYTF. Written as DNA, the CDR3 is TGTGCCAGCAGTGCGGCTAACTATGGCTACACCTTC.

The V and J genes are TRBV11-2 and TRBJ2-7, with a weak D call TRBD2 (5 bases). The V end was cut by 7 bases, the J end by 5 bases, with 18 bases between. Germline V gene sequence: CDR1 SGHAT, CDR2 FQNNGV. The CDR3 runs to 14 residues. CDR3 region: CASTPPGLAHEQYF. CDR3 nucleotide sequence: TGTGCCAGCACCCCCCCGGGGTTAGCGCACGAGCAGTACTTC.

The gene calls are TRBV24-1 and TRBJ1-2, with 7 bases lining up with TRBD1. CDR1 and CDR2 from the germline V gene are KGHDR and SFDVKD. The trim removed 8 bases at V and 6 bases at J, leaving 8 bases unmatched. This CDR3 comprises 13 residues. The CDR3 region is CATTDREEDGYTF. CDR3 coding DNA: TGTGCCACCACAGACAGGGAGGAGGATGGCTACACCTTC.

The CDR3 DNA sequence: TGTGCCAGCTCCGAGACAGTCTCCTACGAGCAGTACTTC. Protein sequence: CASSETVSYEQYF. The chain joins TRBV19 to TRBJ2-7; D may be TRBD1 (5 bases). Germline values: CDR1 LNHDA, CDR2 SQIVND (reference sequence). The CDR3 is 13 residues long. V lost 9 bases, J lost 0 bases, and 12 bases lay in between.

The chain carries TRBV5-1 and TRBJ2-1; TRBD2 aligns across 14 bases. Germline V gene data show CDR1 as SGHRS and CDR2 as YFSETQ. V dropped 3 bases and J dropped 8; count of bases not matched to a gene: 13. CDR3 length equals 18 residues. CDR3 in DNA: TGCGCCAGCAGCTCGTGGGATAAGGGACTAGCGGGAGTAGATGAGCAGTTCTTC. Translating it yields CASSSWDKGLAGVDEQFF. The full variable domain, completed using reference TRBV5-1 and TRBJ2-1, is KAGVTQTPRYLIKTRGQQVTLSCSPISGHRSVSWYQQTPGQGLQFLFEYFSETQRNKGNFPGRFSGRQFSNSRSEMNVSTLELGDSALYLCASSSWDKGLAGVDEQFFGPGTRLTVL.

The CDR3 DNA is TGTGCCAGCAGCTTAGAGGTTGGGGTGGGGGCTCTCGCCGAAAAACTGTTTTTT. As protein: CASSLEVGVGALAEKLFF. The chain couples TRBV7-2 to TRBJ1-4; D possibly corresponds to TRBD1 (6 bases). CDR1 SGHTA and CDR2 FQGNSA come from the germline V gene. The CDR3 spans 18 residues. Trimming took 1 base from V and 8 from J, leaving 23 bases between them.